This is a list of T cell receptor beta chains from one sample in a study of T cells in Graves' hyperthyroidism and ophthalmopathy. Using its own MiXCR run on the multiplex PCR reads, TCRdb lists one record per CDR3 protein. Found here are some 570,000 distinct CDR3 sequences, about a sixth of them singletons; the top ten hold around 17%. Material: blood. These receptors all come from a woman aged 18 to 35 with Graves' ophthalmopathy. CDR3s include the opening cysteine and the closing phenylalanine or tryptophan. A D gene is named only where the DNA matches it firmly. The listing skips clone size in some rows; elsewhere it reads once, few, many or a size class.

CDR3aa	CDR3nt	v_gene	d_gene	abundance	j_gene
CASSLRQGQREQFF	TGTGCCAGCAGTTTAAGGCAGGGCCAACGGGAGCAGTTCTTC	TRBV27	NA	few	TRBJ2-1
CSVENRLLYGYTF	TGCAGCGTTGAAAACCGGCTCTTATATGGCTACACCTTC	TRBV29-1	NA	NA	TRBJ1-2
CASSENGGVEQYF	TGTGCCAGCAGTGAAAACGGAGGGGTTGAGCAGTACTTC	TRBV6-1	NA	many	TRBJ2-7
CASQKDGNTGELFF	TGTGCCTCACAAAAGGACGGTAACACCGGGGAGCTGTTTTTT	TRBV10-3	NA	few	TRBJ2-2
CASKQVTYGDNEQFF	TGTGCCAGCAAACAGGTCACTTACGGGGACAATGAGCAGTTCTTC	TRBV6-1	NA	many	TRBJ2-1
CASSQPGTGIGETQYF	TGTGCCAGCAGTCAACCCGGGACAGGAATAGGAGAGACCCAGTACTTC	TRBV28	TRBD1	many	TRBJ2-5
CASSRVWEEKLFF	TGTGCCAGCAGCCGGGTCTGGGAAGAAAAACTGTTTTTT	TRBV14	NA	NA	TRBJ1-4
CATSDLAGRGNEQFF	TGTGCCACCAGTGATTTAGCGGGACGGGGCAATGAGCAGTTCTTC	TRBV24-1	TRBD2	many	TRBJ2-1
CAISEPGINQPQHF	TGTGCCATCAGTGAGCCGGGTATCAATCAGCCCCAGCATTTT	TRBV10-3	NA	many	TRBJ1-5
CASSFGQGGTYEQYF	TGTGCCAGCAGTTTTGGACAGGGGGGCACCTACGAGCAGTACTTC	TRBV27	TRBD1	many	TRBJ2-7
CASSAAGTNYGYTF	TGTGCCAGCAGTGCTGCGGGTACTAACTATGGCTACACCTTC	TRBV2	NA	many	TRBJ1-2
CSASGSGASTTQYF	TGCAGTGCTAGTGGTAGCGGGGCGAGCACGACCCAGTACTTC	TRBV20-1	TRBD2	many	TRBJ2-5
CASSSFRGAYEQYF	TGTGCCAGCAGTTCATTTCGGGGGGCCTACGAGCAGTACTTC	TRBV28	TRBD2	many	TRBJ2-7
CATSRWGAGGTEAFF	TGTGCCACCAGCAGATGGGGGGCAGGGGGCACTGAAGCTTTCTTT	TRBV15	TRBD1	NA	TRBJ1-1
CASSPTDYETNYGYTF	TGTGCCAGCTCACCGACAGACTACGAGACTAACTATGGCTACACCTTC	TRBV18	NA	NA	TRBJ1-2
CSARDLGRGPYGYTF	TGCAGTGCTAGAGATCTAGGGCGGGGGCCCTATGGCTACACCTTC	TRBV20-1	NA	many	TRBJ1-2
CASSHRGVWETQYF	TGTGCCAGCAGTCACAGGGGAGTGTGGGAGACCCAGTACTTC	TRBV12-3/TRBV12-4	TRBD1	many	TRBJ2-5
CASSQVGQRLEQFF	TGTGCCAGCAGCCAAGTAGGACAGAGACTGGAGCAGTTCTTC	TRBV14	NA	many	TRBJ2-1
CASSPHQGLNTEAFF	TGTGCCAGCAGCCCCCATCAGGGGCTGAACACTGAAGCTTTCTTT	TRBV7-2	NA	NA	TRBJ1-1
CAISGTGFEEQYF	TGTGCCATCAGTGGAACGGGGTTCGAGGAGCAGTACTTC	TRBV10-3	NA	NA	TRBJ2-7
CAIQTGLSPLHF	TGTGCCATCCAGACAGGGTTGTCACCCCTCCACTTT	TRBV12-3/TRBV12-4	TRBD1	few	TRBJ1-6
CASSFLGQGESPLHF	TGTGCCAGCAGTTTCCTCGGACAGGGAGAGTCACCCCTCCACTTT	TRBV27	TRBD1	many	TRBJ1-6
CAISESRQLNQPQHF	TGTGCCATCAGTGAGTCGAGGCAGCTCAATCAGCCCCAGCATTTT	TRBV10-3	NA	NA	TRBJ1-5
CAWSLDLLNTEAFF	TGTGCCTGGAGCCTAGACTTATTGAACACTGAAGCTTTCTTT	TRBV30	NA	many	TRBJ1-1
CASSVEGTAQETQYF	TGTGCCAGCAGCGTAGAAGGCACCGCTCAGGAGACCCAGTACTTC	TRBV9	NA	many	TRBJ2-5
CASSLRLSGETQYF	TGCGCCAGCAGCTTGAGACTTTCCGGAGAGACCCAGTACTTC	TRBV5-1	NA	NA	TRBJ2-5
CASSSGGGRDRTDTQYF	TGTGCCAGCAGTTCTGGGGGGGGGCGGGATAGGACAGATACGCAGTATTTT	TRBV6-9	NA	once	TRBJ2-3
CASSFPNNQPQHF	TGTGCCAGCAGTTTCCCGAACAATCAGCCCCAGCATTTT	TRBV12-3/TRBV12-4	NA	NA	TRBJ1-5
CASSIGQTSYNEQFF	TGTGCCAGTAGTATAGGGCAGACTTCCTACAATGAGCAGTTCTTC	TRBV19	NA	NA	TRBJ2-1
CASSQGGRSTGELFF	TGCGCCAGCAGCCAAGGGGGCAGAAGCACCGGGGAGCTGTTTTTT	TRBV4-1	NA	NA	TRBJ2-2
CASSVVGRSSYNEQFF	TGTGCCAGCAGCGTAGTGGGCAGGTCCTCCTACAATGAGCAGTTCTTC	TRBV9	NA	NA	TRBJ2-1
CASSPQGQGHWETQYF	TGTGCCAGCAGCCCCCAGGGACAGGGGCACTGGGAGACCCAGTACTTC	TRBV9	TRBD1	few	TRBJ2-5